This TCR beta chain was documented in a study of identical twins. Germline values: CDR1 ENHRY, CDR2 SYGVKD. The CDR3 length is 13 residues. The ends were cut back, 2 bases at V and 2 bases at J, with 6 bases in the middle. TCRdb re-called the 5' RACE reads through MiXCR, storing one row per CDR3 protein. The data show 500,000 to 600,000 distinct CDR3 sequences, 22% seen once. This clonotype came up a few times. The data also belong to a second study, concerning T cells expressing NK-cell markers.

Sequencing used CD4+ T cells sorted from blood. The sequence derives from a young woman in good health. The J gene is TRBJ2-5, the V gene TRBV10-3; no definite D call. The CDR3 DNA follows: TGTGCCATCAGTGAGGGCCAGCAAGAGACCCAGTACTTC. This translates into CAISEGQQETQYF.